The 6 T cell receptor beta chains in this list originate from one sample, sequenced in a study of blood T cell repertoires in COVID-19. Libraries were prepared by immunoSEQ multiplex PCR; TCRdb keeps only in-frame clonotypes and omits some of them. Here the sample spans roughly 360,000 clones, roughly four fifths being singletons. Sequencing was carried out using PBMCs or T cells enriched from blood (not recorded which). These receptors were taken from a woman in her forties or fifties who had recovered from COVID-19.

The chain links TRBV19 to TRBJ1-2; tentative D call: TRBD1 (6 bases). Per the germline V gene, CDR1 is LNHDA and CDR2 is SQIVND (reference sequence). V lost 0 bases to trimming and J lost 8 bases, with 22 bases between them. This CDR3 is 17 amino acids long. CDR3 sequence reads: CASSIEGRDNLRGGYTF. CDR3 DNA sequence: TGTGCCAGTAGTATAGAAGGAAGGGACAACCTTAGAGGCGGCTACACCTTC.

The rearrangement links TRBV7-2 to TRBJ1-2; 8 bases agree with TRBD1. The CDR3 runs 17 residues. Germline CDR1 is SGHTA and CDR2 is FQGNSA. The V and J ends lost 4 bases and 2 bases, in that order; junction bases with no gene match: 12. The CDR3 coding sequence is TGTGCCAGCAGCTACCGCTCGATCGGACAGGGAAACTATGGCTACACCTTC. Translating gives CASSYRSIGQGNYGYTF.

In its sample, this clone was seen a few times. The rearrangement links TRBV25-1 to TRBJ1-4; perhaps TRBD1 as D (5 bases). V dropped 3 bases and J dropped 5 bases, with 16 bases sitting between them. CDR1 MGHDK and CDR2 SYGVNS come from the germline V gene. CDR3 length: 16 residues. The CDR3 protein is CASSDDWGVLNEKLFF. The CDR3 DNA reads as TGTGCCAGCAGTGACGACTGGGGGGTTCTGAATGAAAAACTGTTTTTT.

V and J are TRBV28 and TRBJ2-2, with D hard to call. This CDR3 comprises 13 residues. With 3 bases removed from V and 2 bases from J, the gap between germline ends came to 4 bases. CDR1 and CDR2 (germline): MDHEN, SYDVKM. The DNA of the CDR3 is TGTGCCAGCAGTTTCAGAAACACCGGGGAGCTGTTTTTT. Its translation: CASSFRNTGELFF. Full variable domain (outside the CDR3, taken from reference TRBV28 and TRBJ2-2): DVKVTQSSRYLVKRTGEKVFLECVQDMDHENMFWYRQDPGLGLRLIYFSYDVKMKEKGDIPEGYSVSREKKERFSLILESASTNQTSMYLCASSFRNTGELFFGEGSRLTVL.

J is TRBJ1-6 and V is TRBV2; D is perhaps TRBD1 (5 bases). The CDR3 is made up of 18 amino acids. V was trimmed by 6 bases and J by 0 bases, leaving 18 bases between them. Germline CDR1 SNHLY, CDR2 FYNNEI. In nucleotides, the CDR3 is TGTGCCAGCAGAAGGACAACAACAGAGAGCTCCTATAATTCACCCCTCCACTTT. It translates to CASRRTTTESSYNSPLHF.

The genes are TRBV3-1 (or the pseudogene TRBV3-2) and TRBJ2-3; D gene unclear. Germline V gives CDR1 LGHDT, CDR2 YNNKEL (reference sequence). This CDR3 has 13 amino acids. Trimming pared 0 bases from V and 9 bases from J, leaving 10 bases between. Written as DNA, the CDR3 is TGTGCCAGCAGCCAAGACGGCGGTAGCACGCAGTATTTT. As protein: CASSQDGGSTQYF.